The TCR beta chain described here comes from a study of T cells in Graves' hyperthyroidism and ophthalmopathy. Subjects aged 18 to 65 presented with newly diagnosed hyperthyroidism of less than 2 months' duration. Those patients with uncontrolled infection, other autoimmune disease, pregnancy or lactation were excluded. The blood was taken when hyperthyroidism was first diagnosed, before any ophthalmopathy symptoms showed up. TCR beta CDR3 regions were amplified from RNA. The HTBI primer set drove a first-round RT-PCR of the TCR CDR3. TCRdb re-called the multiplex PCR reads through MiXCR, storing one row per CDR3 protein. The repertoire holds fewer than 900,000 distinct CDR3 sequences, with 15% to 20% as singletons. Study-wide points: The blood repertoire included most of the expanded thyroid clonotypes above 0.001.

Per germline, CDR1 SGHNT and CDR2 YYREEE (reference sequence). The CDR3 runs to 16 residues. The V gene lost 3 bases and the J gene lost 3 bases, with 18 bases spanning the gap. With regard to this clonotype: The target antigen is unknown.

V gene TRBV5-4 combines with J gene TRBJ1-2; TRBD1 might be the D (5 bases). The material sequenced was blood. This clonotype originated in a woman aged 45-65 years with Graves' hyperthyroidism that later progressed to Graves' ophthalmopathy. DNA of the CDR3: TGTGCCAGCAGCTCCCAGGGAGGGCTGGGGTACTATGGCTACACCTTC. Translation: CASSSQGGLGYYGYTF.